This TCR beta chain stems from a study of blood T cells in healthy people across ages. This clonotype has more than one count but fewer than ten. Its antigen is unknown. Through a sample-barcoded 5' primer and a J-beta primer mix, a second PCR was run for roughly 7 to 11 cycles. Sequencing yielded, for each sample, at least 3 million paired-end reads carrying CDR3. Each CDR3 protein gets one entry after TCRdb re-called the 5' RACE reads with MiXCR. The profile shows approximately 730,000 distinct CDR3 sequences, about 55% of them singletons. Each sample had at least 6.5 million PBMCs isolated. The CDR3 sequence is 16 residues long. Germline V gives CDR1 SGHAT, CDR2 FQNNGV. Trimming took 5 bases from V and 1 from J; bases not matched to a gene: 7. Study results and caveats: A roughly linear age-dependent decrease characterized TCR beta diversity per million T cells.

Sequenced input: blood. This TCR was sampled from an elderly man in good health. The chain uses TRBV11-2 and TRBJ1-1, with 10 bases aligning to TRBD1. The CDR3 sequence is CASSLGTGVGNTEAFF. The CDR3 coding sequence is TGTGCCAGCAGCCTCGGGACAGGGGTCGGGAACACTGAAGCTTTCTTT.